These 20 T cell receptor beta chains share one sample of origin, sequenced in a study of T cell responses to AZD1222 COVID-19 vaccine. Here immunoSEQ multiplex PCR was the method, and the copy in TCRdb shows in-frame clones only, minus some. The sample has around 180,000 clones, 85% to 90% seen once. The source material was peripheral blood, sampled on day 0 of AZD1222 vaccination. These TCRs come from an adult in good health.

The chain couples TRBV9 to TRBJ1-2; D is unclear. The V gene's germline CDR1 is SGDLS and CDR2 YYNGEE. V was clipped by 4 bases and J by 4 bases, with 8 bases between them. This CDR3 has 12 residues. The CDR3 bases are TGTGCCAGCAGCCCCTACTCCTATGGCTACACCTTC. This codes for CASSPYSYGYTF.

The CDR3 loop reads CASSNRGELAGELFF. CDR3 DNA: TGTGCCAGTAGCAACAGGGGCGAGTTGGCCGGGGAGCTGTTTTTT. The V and J genes are TRBV19 and TRBJ2-2, with TRBD1 matching 7 bases. CDR3 size: 15 residues. Germline values: CDR1 LNHDA, CDR2 SQIVND (reference sequence). The V segment lost 6 bases and the J segment 6 bases; nucleotides outside the gene matches: 10. The entire variable domain, with the rest obtained from reference TRBV19 and TRBJ2-2, is as follows: DGGITQSPKYLFRKEGQNVTLSCEQNLNHDAMYWYRQDPGQGLRLIYYSQIVNDFQKGDIAEGYSVSREKKESFPLTVTSAQKNPTAFYLCASSNRGELAGELFFGEGSRLTVL.

This chain uses TRBV19 with TRBJ1-2, with D perhaps TRBD1 (6 bases). Germline V gene sequence: CDR1 LNHDA, CDR2 SQIVND (reference sequence). V was cut by 1 base and J by 4 bases, with 13 bases left in between. The CDR3 sequence is 15 residues long. CDR3 nucleotide sequence: TGTGCCAGTAGTATAGTGCCAGGGGATATCTATGGCTACACCTTC. This encodes CASSIVPGDIYGYTF.

The genes are TRBV4-1 and TRBJ1-5; 8 positions agree with TRBD1. The CDR3 length is 13 residues. The V gene's germline CDR1 is MGHRA and CDR2 YSYEKL. V shed 2 bases, J shed 10 bases, and the junction held 4 bases outside the gene matches. This CDR3 is CASSQPDREPQHF. The CDR3 coding sequence is TGCGCCAGCAGCCAACCGGACAGGGAACCCCAGCATTTT.

This clone was detected only once. The chain has TRBV7-9 and TRBJ1-2; 8 bases match TRBD1. The germline CDR1 and CDR2 sequences are SEHNR and FQNEAQ (reference sequence). This CDR3 has 15 residues. The junction had 7 bases not matched to a gene; V was cut back by 5 bases and J by 2 bases. CDR3 residues: CASSVQGAKNYGYTF. The CDR3 DNA is TGTGCCAGCAGCGTTCAGGGGGCGAAAAACTATGGCTACACCTTC.

The V gene is TRBV9, the J gene TRBJ2-3, with 10 bases that match TRBD2. CDR3 length equals 16 residues. Per the germline V gene, CDR1 is SGDLS and CDR2 is YYNGEE. Trimming at V came to 4 bases and at J to 1 base, leaving 6 bases not matched to a gene. The CDR3 spells CASSLRAGGGTDTQYF. DNA for the CDR3: TGTGCCAGCAGCTTGCGAGCGGGGGGGGGCACAGATACGCAGTATTTT.

This clone came up a few times. The V gene is TRBV7-3, the J gene TRBJ1-2; tentative D call: TRBD1 (5 bases). Germline V gene data show CDR1 as SGHTA and CDR2 as FQGTGA. The CDR3 contains 13 residues. Trimming took off 7 bases at V and 5 bases at J, with 14 bases between the two ends. The CDR3 loop is CASTLDSRYGYTF. Written as DNA, the CDR3 is TGTGCCAGCACCCTCGACAGTCGGTATGGCTACACCTTC.

The rearrangement links TRBV11-1 to TRBJ2-2; tentative D call: TRBD2 (6 bases). The V gene's germline CDR1 is SGHAT and CDR2 FQDESV (reference sequence). V lost 2 bases, J lost 2 bases, and 12 bases lay in between. The CDR3 has 16 amino acids. CDR3 in amino acids: CASSLRGVYNTGELFF. The CDR3 DNA reads as TGTGCCAGCAGCTTACGCGGGGTCTACAACACCGGGGAGCTGTTTTTT. The entire variable domain, with the rest obtained from reference TRBV11-1 and TRBJ2-2, is as follows: EAEVAQSPRYKITEKSQAVAFWCDPISGHATLYWYRQILGQGPELLVQFQDESVVDDSQLPKDRFSAERLKGVDSTLKIQPAELGDSAMYLCASSLRGVYNTGELFFGEGSRLTVL.

The chain employs TRBV24-1 and TRBJ2-7; D could derive from TRBD1 or TRBD2 (5 bases each). V was trimmed by 10 bases and J by 6 bases, leaving 18 bases between them. CDR1 and CDR2 (germline): KGHDR, SFDVKD. This CDR3 has 13 amino acids. This CDR3 is CATSSPGTGEQYF. The CDR3 coding sequence is TGTGCCACTTCTTCCCCCGGGACCGGCGAGCAGTACTTC.

The chain couples TRBV11-2 to TRBJ1-6; a weak D match, TRBD1 (6 bases). Germline CDR1 is SGHAT and CDR2 is FQNNGV. The ends were cut back, 1 base at V and 6 bases at J, with 7 bases in the middle. The CDR3 runs 14 residues. The CDR3 DNA is TGTGCCAGCAGCTTAGGGACAGTTAATTCACCCCTCCACTTT. Translated, it gives CASSLGTVNSPLHF.

The CDR3 is CAWSGPAGELFF. CDR3 DNA sequence: TGTGCCTGGAGTGGCCCTGCCGGGGAGCTGTTTTTT. This chain joins TRBV30 and TRBJ2-2; D uncertain. Between the trimmed V and J ends, which lost 1 base and 6 bases, there was a span of 6 bases. The germline gives CDR1 GTSNPN, CDR2 SVGIG (reference sequence). This CDR3 has 12 amino acids.

The chain uses TRBV4-3 and TRBJ1-6, with D perhaps TRBD1 (5 bases). Trimming stripped 0 bases from V and 0 bases from J, with 12 bases between. The CDR3 is made up of 18 amino acids. The germline CDR1 and CDR2 sequences are LGHNA and YSLEER. CDR3 protein: CASSQDRGASSYNSPLHF. CDR3 bases: TGCGCCAGCAGCCAAGATCGTGGGGCGAGCTCCTATAATTCACCCCTCCACTTT.

V usage is TRBV5-4 and J usage is TRBJ1-2; 11 positions match TRBD1. The CDR3 totals 15 residues. The germline gives CDR1 SGHNT, CDR2 YYREEE (reference sequence). V gave up 0 bases and J gave up 5 bases; unmatched junction bases: 3. DNA of the CDR3: TGTGCCAGCAGCTTGGGGACAGGGGGCCCTTATGGCTACACCTTC. Amino acids: CASSLGTGGPYGYTF.

This rearrangement joins TRBV25-1 to TRBJ1-2; 10 bases are shared with TRBD1. This CDR3 region has 16 residues. The germline V gene has CDR1 MGHDK and CDR2 SYGVNS. V trimming: 0 bases; J trimming: 6 bases; junction bases outside the gene matches: 7. The DNA for the CDR3 is TGTGCCAGCAGTGAATACCGACAGGGGGCTGGTGATGGCTACACCTTC. Translated, it gives CASSEYRQGAGDGYTF.

This clone was counted a few times. The chain combines TRBV5-1 with TRBJ1-6; 7 positions match TRBD1. Germline V gives CDR1 SGHRS, CDR2 YFSETQ. With 0 bases clipped from V and 3 bases from J, the junction kept 3 bases outside the gene matches. CDR3 length equals 16 residues. CDR3 nucleotide sequence: TGCGCCAGCAGCTTGGCCGGGACAGACTATAATTCACCCCTCCACTTT. Translated: CASSLAGTDYNSPLHF.

This chain connects TRBV11-2 to TRBJ2-2, with TRBD2 identical over 9 bases. CDR3 length equals 15 residues. The germline CDR1 and CDR2 sequences are SGHAT and FQNNGV. V shed 6 bases, J shed 7 bases, and the junction held 9 bases outside the gene matches. The CDR3 here is CASRAPGLASGELFF. The CDR3 DNA sequence: TGTGCCAGCAGAGCGCCGGGACTAGCAAGCGGGGAGCTGTTTTTT.

This clone was counted once. The V gene is TRBV4-2, the J gene TRBJ1-5; maybe TRBD1 (6 bases). The CDR3 is 16 residues long. CDR1 is LGHNA, CDR2 YNFKEQ, per germline. V gave up 2 bases and J gave up 1 base, with 12 bases separating them. As DNA, the CDR3 is TGTGCCAGCAGCCAACGATTACAGGGAAGCAATCAGCCCCAGCATTTT. Amino acids: CASSQRLQGSNQPQHF.

CDR3 region: CASSHLANSYNEQFF. The CDR3 DNA reads as TGTGCCAGCAGCCATCTAGCGAACTCCTACAATGAGCAGTTCTTC. The gene calls are TRBV3-1 (or the pseudogene TRBV3-2) and TRBJ2-1; the D gene is possibly TRBD2 (6 bases). The CDR3 covers 15 residues. V lost 3 bases and J 0 bases, leaving 9 bases between the germline ends. CDR1 is LGHDT and CDR2 is YNNKEL in the germline V gene (reference sequence).

This chain uses TRBV28 with TRBJ1-3; 9 bases are shared with TRBD1. This CDR3 comprises 15 residues. Germline values: CDR1 MDHEN, CDR2 SYDVKM. Trimming at V came to 3 bases and at J to 2 bases, leaving 2 bases not matched to a gene. The CDR3 DNA reads as TGTGCCAGCAGTTTGAGGGACAGGGCTGGAAACACCATATATTTT. Translated: CASSLRDRAGNTIYF.

This sequence joins TRBV12-5 and TRBJ2-7; 8 bases fit TRBD2. Germline V lookup: CDR1 LGHNT, CDR2 FRNRAP. V shed 0 bases, J shed 2 bases, and the junction held 9 bases outside the gene matches. The CDR3 has 17 residues. The CDR3 sequence is CASGLVRGGDRPYEQYV. The CDR3, as DNA: TGTGCTAGTGGTTTGGTACGGGGGGGAGATCGACCCTACGAGCAGTACGTC.